One sample yielded the 28 T cell receptor beta chains listed below, sequenced in a study of blood T cell repertoires in COVID-19. This table comes from immunoSEQ multiplex PCR, and its TCRdb copy is limited to in-frame clones, with some not included. The sample holds over 85,000 clones, approximately 85% seen once. Material: peripheral blood. The receptors shown here come from a woman aged 55-69 years with acute or convalescent COVID-19.

The rearrangement joins TRBV5-1 to TRBJ2-5; the D is unclear. Germline values: CDR1 SGHRS, CDR2 YFSETQ. The CDR3 has 13 amino acids. V was cut by 4 bases and J by 5 bases, with 12 bases left in between. The CDR3 sequence: CASSPRPGETQYF. Written as DNA, the CDR3 is TGCGCCAGCAGCCCCAGACCCGGGGAGACCCAGTACTTC. Supplemented by reference TRBV5-1 and TRBJ2-5, the full variable domain reads KAGVTQTPRYLIKTRGQQVTLSCSPISGHRSVSWYQQTPGQGLQFLFEYFSETQRNKGNFPGRFSGRQFSNSRSEMNVSTLELGDSALYLCASSPRPGETQYFGPGTRLLVL.

The genes are TRBV7-9 and TRBJ2-7; D is possibly TRBD1 (6 bases). The V and J ends lost 6 bases and 1 base respectively, with 13 bases between them. This CDR3 region has 14 residues. CDR1 is SEHNR, CDR2 FQNEAQ, per germline (reference sequence). As DNA, the CDR3 is TGTGCCAGCAGACCCCGGGACACATCCTACGAGCAGTACTTC. This translates into CASRPRDTSYEQYF.

The CDR3 coding sequence is TGTGCCATCAGTCCGGACAGGGTGACCTACGAGCAGTACTTC. It specifies CAISPDRVTYEQYF. The V call is TRBV10-3, the J call TRBJ2-7; 8 nucleotides agree with TRBD1. This CDR3 is built from 14 residues. V trimming: 5 bases; J trimming: 2 bases; junction bases outside the gene matches: 5. Germline V CDR1 and CDR2: ENHRY, SYGVKD.

V and J are TRBV6-2 or TRBV6-3 and TRBJ1-1; D might be TRBD1 (5 bases). The germline V gene has CDR1 MNHEY and CDR2 SVGEGT. The CDR3 totals 16 residues. Trimming took off 2 bases at V and 0 bases at J, with 13 bases between the two ends. The CDR3 nucleotides are TGTGCCAGCAGTTACATCTTTGGCAGGGTGAACACTGAAGCTTTCTTT. Protein: CASSYIFGRVNTEAFF.

CDR3 sequence reads: CASKIRGGYGYTF. The CDR3 DNA follows: TGTGCCAGTAAGATTAGAGGGGGCTATGGCTACACCTTC. The chain joins TRBV19 to TRBJ1-2; a possible D gene is TRBD1 (6 bases). CDR1 is LNHDA and CDR2 is SQIVND in the germline V gene (reference sequence). This CDR3 spans 13 amino acids. V shed 7 bases and J shed 4 bases, with 13 bases lying between them.

This chain joins TRBV6-2 or TRBV6-3 and TRBJ2-7; TRBD2 matches at 8 bases. This CDR3 comprises 13 residues. V lost 5 bases and J lost 2; bases outside the gene matches: 2. CDR1 is MNHEY and CDR2 is SVGEGT in the germline V gene. CDR3 bases: TGTGCCAGCAGTCTAGCGGGCGCCTACGAGCAGTACTTC. Encoded protein: CASSLAGAYEQYF.

Written as DNA, the CDR3 is TGTGCCATCAGTGAACAGCCCTACGAGCAGTACTTC. Translation gives CAISEQPYEQYF. The chain links TRBV10-3 to TRBJ2-7; no firm D call. The germline gives CDR1 ENHRY, CDR2 SYGVKD. The CDR3 runs to 12 residues. The V end was cut by 3 bases, the J end by 2 bases, with 5 bases between.

The chain joins TRBV29-1 to TRBJ2-3, with D tentatively TRBD1 or TRBD2 (5 bases each). Germline V gives CDR1 SQVTM, CDR2 ANQGSEA. V was pared by 7 bases and J by 1 base, with 9 bases between. The CDR3 consists of 12 residues. The CDR3 DNA reads as TGCAGCGCGGGGCAGGGCACAGATACGCAGTATTTT. It translates to CSAGQGTDTQYF.

This clone has just one count. This CDR3 reads CASSIPPGSGWLGAFF. The CDR3 DNA reads as TGTGCCAGTAGTATACCCCCCGGGTCGGGGTGGTTGGGAGCTTTCTTT. The chain links TRBV19 to TRBJ1-1; D unclear. This CDR3 region has 16 residues. Per germline, CDR1 LNHDA and CDR2 SQIVND (reference sequence). Trimming pared 2 bases from V and 10 bases from J, leaving 23 bases between.

V and J are TRBV12-3 or TRBV12-4 and TRBJ1-1, with D unclear. Trimming removed 3 bases from V and 7 bases from J, with 9 bases in between. The CDR3 is made up of 12 amino acids. CDR3 region: CASSFSIFEAFF. The CDR3 nucleotides are TGTGCCAGCAGTTTCAGTATCTTTGAAGCTTTCTTT.

This rearrangement joins TRBV2 to TRBJ1-2, with D unresolved. The V gene lost 6 bases and the J gene lost 6 bases, with 11 bases spanning the gap. Germline V lookup: CDR1 SNHLY, CDR2 FYNNEI. The CDR3 has 12 residues. The CDR3 coding sequence is TGTGCCAGCAGGGCCGGGGTAGATGGCTACACCTTC. Translated: CASRAGVDGYTF. The variable domain in full, with the rest retrieved from reference TRBV2 and TRBJ1-2, is EPEVTQTPSHQVTQMGQEVILRCVPISNHLYFYWYRQILGQKVEFLVSFYNNEISEKSEIFDDQFSVERPDGSNFTLKIRSTKLEDSAMYFCASRAGVDGYTFGSGTRLTVV.

The rearrangement links TRBV20-1 to TRBJ1-2; 8 nucleotides align to TRBD1. The trim removed 6 bases at V and 12 bases at J, leaving 9 bases unmatched. This CDR3 region has 11 residues. CDR1 is DFQATT, CDR2 SNEGSKA, per germline (reference sequence). Written as DNA, the CDR3 is TGCAGTGCCAGTAAGACAGGGGACCACACCTTC. Protein: CSASKTGDHTF.

The CDR3 DNA sequence: TGTGCCAGCAGCTTGGACAGGGTGGATGGCTACACCTTC. Its translation: CASSLDRVDGYTF. The J gene is TRBJ1-2, the V gene TRBV5-8, with a possible D match to TRBD1 (6 bases). The CDR3 sequence is 13 residues long. Trimming took off 0 bases at V and 6 bases at J, with 9 bases between the two ends. CDR1 SGHTS and CDR2 YDEGEE come from the germline V gene. Using reference TRBV5-8 and TRBJ1-2 for the parts outside the CDR3, the full variable domain is EAGVTQSPTHLIKTRGQQATLRCSPISGHTSVYWYQQALGLGLQFLLWYDEGEERNRGNFPPRFSGRQFPNYSSELNVNALELEDSALYLCASSLDRVDGYTFGSGTRLTVV.

This clone was recorded a few times. The CDR3 here is CASSPQKGGDQPQHF. The CDR3 DNA sequence: TGTGCCAGCAGCCCGCAAAAGGGGGGGGATCAGCCCCAGCATTTT. V usage is TRBV7-2 and J usage is TRBJ1-5; weak D call: TRBD1 (6 bases). The V gene's germline CDR1 is SGHTA and CDR2 FQGNSA. The CDR3 extends over 15 amino acids. V lost 5 bases to trimming and J lost 5 bases, with 16 bases between them.

The chain carries TRBV6-2 or TRBV6-3 and TRBJ1-1; no definite D call. The germline CDR1 and CDR2 sequences are MNHEY and SVGEGT. CDR3 size: 13 residues. V was pared by 4 bases and J by 3 bases, with 9 bases between. For the CDR3, the DNA is TGTGCCAGCAGTTCGACGGAGTACACTGAAGCTTTCTTT. It codes for CASSSTEYTEAFF.

The V and J genes are TRBV6-2 or TRBV6-3 and TRBJ2-5; 13 positions match TRBD2. V lost 6 bases, J lost 5 bases, and 6 bases stayed unmatched. This CDR3 comprises 15 residues. Germline V gene data show CDR1 as MNHEY and CDR2 as SVGEGT. In DNA form, the CDR3 reads TGTGCCAGCAGCGCCCAACTAGCGGGGGGGGAGACCCAGTACTTC. Translating gives CASSAQLAGGETQYF.

This clone was counted a few times. The V gene is TRBV15, the J gene TRBJ1-5; perhaps TRBD1 as D (6 bases). This CDR3 spans 14 amino acids. Deletions cut 5 bases from V and 1 base from J, with 9 bases between. Germline CDR1 and CDR2: LNHNV and YYDKDF (reference sequence). The DNA of the CDR3 is TGTGCCACCAGCCCTACAGGGAGCAATCAGCCCCAGCATTTT. Translation: CATSPTGSNQPQHF.

The chain combines TRBV5-1 with TRBJ2-4; 8 bases align to TRBD2. V shed 0 bases, J shed 8 bases, and the junction held 7 bases outside the gene matches. The length of the CDR3 is 15 residues. The germline gives CDR1 SGHRS, CDR2 YFSETQ. This CDR3 is CASSLASGGADIQYF. CDR3 coding DNA: TGCGCCAGCAGCTTGGCTTCCGGGGGGGCCGACATTCAGTACTTC.

The chain couples TRBV5-5 to TRBJ1-1; 7 bases are shared with TRBD1. The junction had 12 bases not matched to a gene; V was cut back by 2 bases and J by 8 bases. The CDR3 runs to 15 residues. Germline values: CDR1 SGHKS, CDR2 YYEKEE (reference sequence). The CDR3 DNA follows: TGTGCCAGCAGCTTTGAACAGGGGCAAGGAACCGAAGCTTTCTTT. Translating it yields CASSFEQGQGTEAFF.

This rearrangement joins TRBV4-3 to TRBJ1-3; D might be TRBD1 (5 bases). Germline V lookup: CDR1 LGHNA, CDR2 YSLEER. This CDR3 spans 16 amino acids. The V end lost 0 bases, the J end lost 4 bases, and 13 bases lay between the germline ends. The CDR3 sequence is CASSQDYQGTGNTIYF. The DNA for the CDR3 is TGCGCCAGCAGCCAAGATTACCAGGGTACGGGAAACACCATATATTTT.

The V gene is TRBV20-1, the J gene TRBJ2-7; D is possibly TRBD1 (5 bases). The V gene's germline CDR1 is DFQATT and CDR2 SNEGSKA (reference sequence). Deletions cut 6 bases from V and 6 bases from J, with 12 bases between. The CDR3 loop spans 11 amino acids. In nucleotides, the CDR3 is TGCAGTGCCCTGACAAGGGGCGAGCAGTACTTC. Translated: CSALTRGEQYF.

Worth noting for this clone: The same CDR3 also results from other DNA sequences found in this sample. The rearrangement joins TRBV18 to TRBJ1-2; possible D gene TRBD1, 5 bases. The V and J ends lost 6 bases and 3 bases respectively, with 11 bases between them. The CDR3 is 13 residues long. Germline CDR1 is KGHSH and CDR2 is LQKENI. DNA for the CDR3: TGTGCCAGCTCCCCGGGGGGAGACTATGGCTACACCTTC. Translating gives CASSPGGDYGYTF. Based on the CDR3 plus reference TRBV18 and TRBJ1-2, the full variable domain is NAGVMQNPRHLVRRRGQEARLRCSPMKGHSHVYWYRQLPEEGLKFMVYLQKENIIDESGMPKERFSAEFPKEGPSILRIQQVVRGDSAAYFCASSPGGDYGYTFGSGTRLTVV.

This sequence joins TRBV7-2 and TRBJ1-5; D is undetermined. The CDR3 spans 13 residues. With 5 bases removed from V and 3 bases from J, the gap between germline ends came to 8 bases. Per germline, CDR1 SGHTA and CDR2 FQGNSA. The CDR3 DNA is TGTGCCAGCAGCCAGGTTACCAATCAGCCCCAGCATTTT. It translates to CASSQVTNQPQHF.

The chain uses TRBV7-9 and TRBJ2-7, with D maybe TRBD1 (5 bases). The CDR3 sequence is 14 residues long. Germline values: CDR1 SEHNR, CDR2 FQNEAQ (reference sequence). Trimming removed 2 bases from V and 0 bases from J, with 8 bases in between. The CDR3 region has the DNA TGTGCCAGCAGCTTATGGACAAACTCCTACGAGCAGTACTTC. Translation gives CASSLWTNSYEQYF.

The chain uses TRBV6-4 and TRBJ2-7, with TRBD1 matching 8 bases. The CDR3 totals 14 residues. Germline-derived CDR1 and CDR2 are MRHNA and SNTAGT. V dropped 6 bases and J dropped 2; count of bases not matched to a gene: 6. CDR3 sequence: CASRRTGRTYEQYF. As DNA, the CDR3 is TGTGCCAGCAGAAGGACAGGGAGGACCTACGAGCAGTACTTC.

This chain connects TRBV4-1 to TRBJ1-5; D not certain. The CDR3 length is 16 residues. Trimming took off 0 bases at V and 0 bases at J, with 9 bases between the two ends. Looked up from germline, CDR1 is MGHRA and CDR2 is YSYEKL. The CDR3 is CASSQEAVYSNQPQHF. DNA for the CDR3: TGCGCCAGCAGCCAAGAGGCAGTATATAGCAATCAGCCCCAGCATTTT.

The chain carries TRBV24-1 and TRBJ1-4; D is possibly TRBD1 (6 bases). Germline V lookup: CDR1 KGHDR, CDR2 SFDVKD. V dropped 2 bases and J dropped 10 bases, with 19 bases sitting between them. The length of the CDR3 is 16 residues. The CDR3: CATSDSGGNRAGKLFF. CDR3 DNA: TGTGCCACCAGTGATTCGGGAGGGAACAGGGCCGGAAAACTGTTTTTT.

This chain joins TRBV6-5 and TRBJ2-4; TRBD1 agrees at 7 bases. The germline CDR1 and CDR2 sequences are MNHEY and SVGAGI. CDR3 size: 14 residues. J was trimmed by 1 base and V by 6 bases; bases with no gene match: 3. The CDR3 sequence is CASRTQGAKNIQYF. Written as DNA, the CDR3 is TGTGCCAGCAGAACACAGGGGGCCAAAAACATTCAGTACTTC.